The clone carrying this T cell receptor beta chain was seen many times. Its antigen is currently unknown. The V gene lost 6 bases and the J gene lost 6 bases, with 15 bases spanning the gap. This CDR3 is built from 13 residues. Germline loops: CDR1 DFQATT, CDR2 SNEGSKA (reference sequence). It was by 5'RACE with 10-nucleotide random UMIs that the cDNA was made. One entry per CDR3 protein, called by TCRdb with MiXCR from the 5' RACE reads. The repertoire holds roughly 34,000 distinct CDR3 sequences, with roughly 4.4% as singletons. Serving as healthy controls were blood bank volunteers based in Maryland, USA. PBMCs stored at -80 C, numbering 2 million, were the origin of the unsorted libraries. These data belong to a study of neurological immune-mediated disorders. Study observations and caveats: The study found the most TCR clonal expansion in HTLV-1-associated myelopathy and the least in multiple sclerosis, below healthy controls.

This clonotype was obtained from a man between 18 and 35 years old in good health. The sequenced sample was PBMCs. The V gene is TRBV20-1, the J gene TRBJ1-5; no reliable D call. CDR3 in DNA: TGCAGTGCACCCGGGCCTGGAGGTCAGCCCCAGCATTTT. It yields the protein CSAPGPGGQPQHF.